These 32 T cell receptor beta chains were all obtained from the same sample, sequenced in a study of blood T cell repertoires in COVID-19. Libraries were prepared by immunoSEQ multiplex PCR; TCRdb keeps only in-frame clonotypes and omits some of them. Among over 65,000 clones listed, 75% to 90% were seen once. Specimen: peripheral blood. The origin of the receptors is a human donor in a cohort sampled during active COVID-19.

The chain uses TRBV4-3 and TRBJ1-1, with D perhaps TRBD1 (6 bases). Germline loops: CDR1 LGHNA, CDR2 YSLEER. The CDR3 is 13 residues long. V lost 4 bases and J 11 bases, leaving 17 bases between the germline ends. CDR3 amino acids: CASSLEPRQGAFF. In nucleotides, the CDR3 is TGCGCCAGCAGCCTCGAACCCCGTCAGGGGGCTTTCTTT.

The V gene is TRBV2, the J gene TRBJ2-5, with D unresolved. V shed 3 bases and J shed 2 bases, with 7 bases lying between them. This CDR3 spans 13 amino acids. Germline CDR1 reads SNHLY; CDR2 reads FYNNEI. The CDR3 DNA is TGTGCCAGCAGTGATGGCCAGCAAGAGACCCAGTACTTC. Translated: CASSDGQQETQYF.

The chain joins TRBV9 to TRBJ2-2; weak D call: TRBD2 (6 bases). The V gene's germline CDR1 is SGDLS and CDR2 YYNGEE. Trimming removed 3 bases at V and 6 bases at J, with 18 bases between. This CDR3 is built from 16 residues. The CDR3 DNA reads TGTGCCAGCAGCGCCCCTGACGGGGGTGGGGCCGGGGAGCTGTTTTTT. Protein product: CASSAPDGGGAGELFF.

The chain joins TRBV5-6 to TRBJ2-3; 10 bases match TRBD2. The CDR3 is 17 amino acids. V lost 0 bases and J lost 2; bases outside the gene matches: 6. Germline CDR1 is SGHDT and CDR2 is YYEEEE. The CDR3 reads CASSLVFGLADTDTQYF. The CDR3 region has the DNA TGTGCCAGCAGCTTGGTATTTGGACTAGCGGACACAGATACGCAGTATTTT.

The CDR3 DNA follows: TGTGCCAGCAGATCAGGGGGCTGGGAGCAGTTCTTC. Its protein is CASRSGGWEQFF. This rearrangement joins TRBV7-2 to TRBJ2-1, with TRBD1 matching 8 bases. Germline CDR1 SGHTA, CDR2 FQGNSA. Unmatched junction bases numbered 5, after V lost 6 bases and J lost 10 bases. The CDR3 has 12 amino acids.

The V call is TRBV18, the J call TRBJ2-3, with TRBD1 matching 8 bases. CDR3 length: 17 amino acids. With V trimmed by 1 base and J by 0 bases, 6 bases remained unmatched. Germline CDR1 KGHSH, CDR2 LQKENI. The CDR3 protein is CASSPQRQGTSTDTQYF. In DNA form, the CDR3 reads TGTGCCAGCTCACCACAGAGACAGGGGACTAGCACAGATACGCAGTATTTT.

The chain carries TRBV7-8 and TRBJ1-2; D may be TRBD1 (5 bases). CDR1 is SGHVS and CDR2 is FQNEAQ in the germline V gene. CDR3 length: 13 residues. V shed 5 bases and J shed 6 bases, with 13 bases lying between them. The CDR3 nucleotides are TGTGCCAGCAGCCTCATCCGGGGGGATGGCTACACCTTC. Amino acid sequence: CASSLIRGDGYTF.

V is TRBV4-1 and J is TRBJ2-1, with 7 bases identical to TRBD2. The CDR3 runs 14 residues. Per germline, CDR1 MGHRA and CDR2 YSYEKL. The junction had 8 bases not matched to a gene; V was cut back by 1 base and J by 11 bases. This CDR3 reads CASSQAGSGVQQFF. The DNA for the CDR3 is TGCGCCAGCAGCCAAGCTGGAAGCGGGGTACAGCAGTTCTTC.

This sequence joins TRBV27 and TRBJ2-3, with TRBD2 matching 7 bases. This CDR3 has 16 amino acids. Germline V gives CDR1 MNHEY, CDR2 SMNVEV (reference sequence). Trimming removed 6 bases from V and 2 bases from J; junction bases left unmatched: 11. The CDR3 nucleotides are TGTGCCAGCAGCCGACTAGCCCGCCCTTACACAGATACGCAGTATTTT. Protein product: CASSRLARPYTDTQYF.

The J gene is TRBJ1-5, the V gene TRBV5-6; the D gene is possibly TRBD1 (6 bases). Per the germline V gene, CDR1 is SGHDT and CDR2 is YYEEEE. V lost 3 bases to trimming and J lost 2 bases, with 12 bases between them. The CDR3 extends over 15 amino acids. CDR3: CASSWGGLGNQPQHF. CDR3 nucleotide sequence: TGTGCCAGCAGCTGGGGGGGCCTCGGCAATCAGCCCCAGCATTTT.

The rearrangement links TRBV18 to TRBJ2-1; 11 nucleotides line up with TRBD2. The V gene's germline CDR1 is KGHSH and CDR2 LQKENI. This CDR3 spans 14 amino acids. Germline trimming cut 4 bases from V and 6 bases from J; bases unmatched to any gene: 2. DNA of the CDR3: TGTGCCAGCTCACTAACTAGCGGGGGCAATGAGCAGTTCTTC. Protein sequence: CASSLTSGGNEQFF.

This chain links TRBV3-1 (or the pseudogene TRBV3-2) with TRBJ2-7; 7 bases map to TRBD1. Losses at the gene ends were 4 bases for V and 4 bases for J; bases not matched to a gene: 10. Germline V gives CDR1 LGHDT, CDR2 YNNKEL (reference sequence). The CDR3 totals 15 residues. CDR3 DNA sequence: TGTGCCAGCAGCCCAAGACAGGGCGGCGGGTACGAGCAGTACTTC. Its translation is CASSPRQGGGYEQYF.

The sample holds a few counts of this clone. The chain has TRBV11-1 and TRBJ2-7; 8 nucleotides match TRBD1. Germline CDR1 is SGHAT and CDR2 is FQDESV (reference sequence). V was clipped by 2 bases and J by 8 bases; unmatched bases: 11. This CDR3 is 15 amino acids long. The chain's CDR3 is CASSLLRTGIGQQYF. The DNA for the CDR3 is TGTGCCAGCAGCTTATTGCGGACAGGGATAGGCCAGCAGTACTTC.

The rearrangement joins TRBV24-1 to TRBJ1-1, with D possibly being TRBD1 (5 bases). V was clipped by 2 bases and J by 4 bases, with 7 bases between them. The CDR3 runs 13 residues. Germline V gene data show CDR1 as KGHDR and CDR2 as SFDVKD. DNA for the CDR3: TGTGCCACCAGTGATTCAGGGTCCACTGAAGCTTTCTTT. This codes for CATSDSGSTEAFF.

This chain links TRBV10-3 with TRBJ1-4; the D gene is possibly TRBD1 (6 bases). The V gene lost 3 bases and the J gene lost 7 bases, with 15 bases spanning the gap. This CDR3 has 15 residues. From germline, CDR1 is ENHRY and CDR2 SYGVKD. The DNA of the CDR3 is TGTGCCATCAGTGAACCCGGGGGCGGGGGTGAAAAACTGTTTTTT. This sequence encodes CAISEPGGGGEKLFF.

The chain has TRBV2 and TRBJ2-3; 8 bases align to TRBD1. J was trimmed by 0 bases and V by 6 bases; bases with no gene match: 23. The CDR3 runs 21 residues. Germline CDR1 is SNHLY and CDR2 is FYNNEI. In nucleotides, the CDR3 is TGTGCCAGCAGCGATAATCCCACGGGACAGGCGGCGACCCATAGCACAGATACGCAGTATTTT. Translation: CASSDNPTGQAATHSTDTQYF. The full variable domain, rest sourced from reference TRBV2 and TRBJ2-3, is EPEVTQTPSHQVTQMGQEVILRCVPISNHLYFYWYRQILGQKVEFLVSFYNNEISEKSEIFDDQFSVERPDGSNFTLKIRSTKLEDSAMYFCASSDNPTGQAATHSTDTQYFGPGTRLTVL.

The chain links TRBV6-4 to TRBJ2-3; no clear D. V was cut by 2 bases and J by 2 bases, with 11 bases left in between. Germline V gene lookup returns CDR1 MRHNA and CDR2 SNTAGT. This CDR3 has 15 residues. CDR3 loop: CASSDEVGSTDTQYF. The CDR3 region has the DNA TGTGCCAGCAGTGACGAGGTTGGTTCCACAGATACGCAGTATTTT.

The chain combines TRBV2 with TRBJ1-1; 7 positions match TRBD1. Looked up from germline, CDR1 is SNHLY and CDR2 is FYNNEI. The CDR3 sequence is 11 residues long. With 5 bases clipped from V and 8 bases from J, the junction kept 2 bases outside the gene matches. CDR3 sequence: CASSRQGEAFF. The CDR3 DNA is TGTGCCAGCAGTCGACAGGGAGAAGCTTTCTTT.

The V gene is TRBV7-2, the J gene TRBJ1-4; TRBD1 is a possible D gene (6 bases). V was shortened by 5 bases and J by 4 bases, with 14 bases between the two germline ends. Germline V CDR1 and CDR2: SGHTA, FQGNSA. This CDR3 comprises 15 residues. The CDR3 DNA reads as TGTGCCAGCAGCCCCCAGGGGAACTATAATGAAAAACTGTTTTTT. This encodes CASSPQGNYNEKLFF.

V gene TRBV2 combines with J gene TRBJ1-2, with a possible D match to TRBD1 (6 bases). Germline V gene lookup returns CDR1 SNHLY and CDR2 FYNNEI. Trimming stripped 2 bases from V and 11 bases from J, with 15 bases between. The CDR3 spans 13 residues. The CDR3 coding sequence is TGTGCCAGCAGTGAAAGGGGCAGGGGCCCTTACACCTTC. This codes for CASSERGRGPYTF.

V gene TRBV7-9 combines with J gene TRBJ2-7; maybe TRBD1 (6 bases). Germline V CDR1 and CDR2: SEHNR, FQNEAQ (reference sequence). The CDR3 runs to 13 residues. V was trimmed by 3 bases and J by 6 bases, leaving 12 bases between them. CDR3 bases: TGTGCCAGCAGCTTGACAGGTGTCTCCGAGCAGTACTTC. It yields the protein CASSLTGVSEQYF.

The rearrangement uses TRBV12-5 and TRBJ2-3; possible D gene TRBD2, 5 bases. The V gene's germline CDR1 is LGHNT and CDR2 FRNRAP. V lost 2 bases and J lost 1, with 10 bases in between. This CDR3 region has 15 residues. CDR3 nucleotide sequence: TGTGCTAGTGGTTTGAACGGGGATCGCACAGATACGCAGTATTTT. Residues: CASGLNGDRTDTQYF.

This clone was counted only a few times. V gene TRBV5-5 combines with J gene TRBJ2-7; weak D call: TRBD1 (6 bases). V was clipped by 6 bases and J by 0 bases, with 13 bases between them. Germline-derived CDR1 and CDR2 are SGHKS and YYEKEE (reference sequence). CDR3 size: 14 residues. DNA of the CDR3: TGTGCCAGCACCAGAGGGGGTACCTCCTACGAGCAGTACTTC. Residues: CASTRGGTSYEQYF.

The rearrangement links TRBV5-4 to TRBJ2-3, with D possibly matching TRBD1 (5 bases). The CDR3 extends over 14 amino acids. Germline V gene lookup returns CDR1 SGHNT and CDR2 YYREEE (reference sequence). Between the trimmed V and J ends, which lost 0 bases and 3 bases, there was a span of 8 bases. This CDR3 reads CASSLVQGTDTQYF. In nucleotides, the CDR3 is TGTGCCAGCAGCTTGGTGCAGGGTACAGATACGCAGTATTTT.

This clone was recorded many times. Here the CDR3 DNA reads TGTGCCAGCAGCCCCCAAGGGGGGGCCCAAGAGACCCAGTACTTC. It codes for CASSPQGGAQETQYF. J is TRBJ2-5 and V is TRBV4-2; possibly TRBD2 for D (7 bases). The V gene's germline CDR1 is LGHNA and CDR2 YNFKEQ. V lost 4 bases to trimming and J lost 1 base, with 13 bases between them. The CDR3 contains 15 residues.

The chain links TRBV2 to TRBJ2-7, with 12 bases fitting TRBD2. Trimming removed 6 bases from V and 4 bases from J; junction bases left unmatched: 7. Germline V gene lookup returns CDR1 SNHLY and CDR2 FYNNEI. The CDR3 contains 15 residues. The CDR3 coding sequence is TGTGCCAGCAGCGAGACTAGCGGGGGACCTTACGAGCAGTACTTC. This encodes CASSETSGGPYEQYF.

The chain employs TRBV5-8 and TRBJ1-1, with 7 positions matching TRBD1. Germline V lookup: CDR1 SGHTS, CDR2 YDEGEE. There are 15 residues in the CDR3. J lost 1 base, V lost 3 bases, and 6 bases had no gene match. This chain's CDR3 is CASSSNQGGNTEAFF. The CDR3 nucleotides read TGTGCCAGCAGCTCTAACCAGGGGGGGAACACTGAAGCTTTCTTT.

This chain links TRBV10-3 with TRBJ2-2; possibly TRBD2 for D (5 bases). The CDR3 runs 16 residues. Germline lookup yields CDR1 ENHRY and CDR2 SYGVKD. The ends were cut back, 0 bases at V and 1 base at J, with 9 bases in the middle. CDR3 bases: TGTGCCATCAGTGAGTCGAGGGCCCAGAACACCGGGGAGCTGTTTTTT. Translating gives CAISESRAQNTGELFF.

The V call is TRBV3-1 (or the pseudogene TRBV3-2), the J call TRBJ2-3, with a tentative D call TRBD1 (5 bases). The CDR3 totals 12 residues. The ends were cut back, 4 bases at V and 3 bases at J, with 5 bases in the middle. Germline values: CDR1 LGHDT, CDR2 YNNKEL (reference sequence). CDR3 protein: CASSRQTDTQYF. The CDR3 nucleotides are TGTGCCAGCAGCCGACAGACAGATACGCAGTATTTT.

J is TRBJ2-1 and V is TRBV24-1, with TRBD1 matching 7 bases. After removal of 3 bases from V and 12 bases from J, the junction contained 13 bases not matched to a gene. The CDR3 length is 15 residues. CDR1 KGHDR and CDR2 SFDVKD come from the germline V gene. The CDR3 here is CATSDTTLRQGRQFF. For the CDR3, the DNA is TGTGCCACCAGTGATACCACCCTCCGACAGGGCCGGCAGTTCTTC.

V usage is TRBV6-5 and J usage is TRBJ1-5; the D gene is possibly TRBD1 (6 bases). Germline CDR1 is MNHEY and CDR2 is SVGAGI. Trimming stripped 7 bases from V and 1 base from J, with 11 bases between. The CDR3 has 14 amino acids. The DNA for the CDR3 is TGTGCCAGCAACCTAGGACAGAGCAATCAGCCCCAGCATTTT. The encoded protein is CASNLGQSNQPQHF.

This chain links TRBV6-1 with TRBJ1-5; tentative D call: TRBD1 (6 bases). The V end lost 1 base, the J end lost 10 bases, and 14 bases lay between the germline ends. This CDR3 contains 14 residues. Germline CDR1 reads MNHNS; CDR2 reads SASEGT. The CDR3 here is CASSEGTAVDPQHF. The CDR3 nucleotides are TGTGCCAGCAGTGAAGGGACAGCTGTGGACCCCCAGCATTTT.